Below are 18 T cell receptor beta chains sequenced from a single sample in a study of shared clonotypes between healthy human individuals. Naive CD8 cells lacked CD45RO and underwent positive selection for CCR7, leaving out terminally differentiated effector memory CD45RA+ cells. Profiling relied on immunoSEQ multiplex PCR, and the TCRdb table lists in-frame clones only, not all of them. The table includes 1.5 million to 2.5 million clones, just under 95% detected once. The sequenced sample was naive CD8+ T cells sorted from blood. These receptors originate from a man between 18 and 35 years old in good health.

The J gene is TRBJ1-2, the V gene TRBV4-1, with 9 bases lining up with TRBD1. This CDR3 is built from 14 residues. Germline-derived CDR1 and CDR2 are MGHRA and YSYEKL. The ends lost 4 bases at V and 4 bases at J; junction bases unmatched: 4. CDR3 protein: CASSLGQGGYGYTF. The DNA for the CDR3 is TGCGCCAGCAGCCTGGGACAGGGTGGCTATGGCTACACCTTC.

V gene TRBV30 combines with J gene TRBJ2-1; D is possibly TRBD2 (6 bases). V lost 0 bases and J lost 4, with 13 bases in between. This CDR3 region has 15 residues. Germline V gene sequence: CDR1 GTSNPN, CDR2 SVGIG (reference sequence). The CDR3 nucleotides read TGTGCCTGGAGTGTCGTAACTAGCCCTTACAATGAGCAGTTCTTC. Residues: CAWSVVTSPYNEQFF.

This chain connects TRBV6-5 to TRBJ1-2, with TRBD1 as a possible D gene (6 bases). Germline assignment: CDR1 MNHEY and CDR2 SVGAGI. The CDR3 covers 12 residues. The V end was cut by 11 bases, the J end by 8 bases, with 18 bases between. The DNA of the CDR3 is TGTGCCGCGAGCCCGGGGGCGTCCGGCTACACCTTC. As protein: CAASPGASGYTF.

V is TRBV29-1 and J is TRBJ2-7; 11 nucleotides align to TRBD1. Trimming at V came to 5 bases and at J to 4 bases, leaving 7 bases not matched to a gene. The CDR3 has 14 residues. The V gene's germline CDR1 is SQVTM and CDR2 ANQGSEA. The chain's CDR3 is CSVTTGDRGYEQYF. The CDR3 region has the DNA TGCAGCGTTACTACGGGGGACAGGGGGTACGAGCAGTACTTC.

This clone came up once. V is TRBV2 and J is TRBJ2-1, with D unresolved. CDR1 and CDR2 from the germline V gene are SNHLY and FYNNEI. The CDR3 runs 14 residues. Between the trimmed V and J ends, which lost 5 bases and 4 bases, there was a span of 12 bases. The CDR3 sequence: CASSQGRIYNEQFF. In DNA form, the CDR3 reads TGTGCCAGCAGTCAAGGGCGGATTTACAATGAGCAGTTCTTC.

This chain connects TRBV28 to TRBJ2-7; 8 nucleotides align to TRBD1. CDR1 MDHEN and CDR2 SYDVKM come from the germline V gene. The length of the CDR3 is 14 residues. V lost 5 bases to trimming and J lost 6 bases; unmatched junction nucleotides: 9. The CDR3 DNA sequence: TGTGCCAGCAGTCTGACAGGGGAGGAAGGCGAGCAGTACTTC. It codes for CASSLTGEEGEQYF.

V is TRBV4-1 and J is TRBJ2-7; TRBD2 matches 9 bases. Germline V gives CDR1 MGHRA, CDR2 YSYEKL. The CDR3 loop spans 16 amino acids. V lost 3 bases, J lost 1 base, and 7 bases stayed unmatched. For the CDR3, the DNA is TGCGCCAGCAGCCACATTAGCGGGGGAAAGTCCTACGAGCAGTACTTC. The encoded protein is CASSHISGGKSYEQYF.

The DNA of the CDR3 is TGCGCCAGCAGCTTGGCCGGGACCCTTTTCCACGGGCAGTACTTC. The encoded protein is CASSLAGTLFHGQYF. J is TRBJ2-7 and V is TRBV5-1; D might be TRBD1 or TRBD2, each matching 5 bases. V lost 0 bases, J lost 9 bases, and 19 bases lay in between. The CDR3 extends over 15 amino acids. The germline V gene encodes CDR1 SGHRS and CDR2 YFSETQ. The variable domain in full, with the rest retrieved from reference TRBV5-1 and TRBJ2-7, is KAGVTQTPRYLIKTRGQQVTLSCSPISGHRSVSWYQQTPGQGLQFLFEYFSETQRNKGNFPGRFSGRQFSNSRSEMNVSTLELGDSALYLCASSLAGTLFHGQYFGPGTRLTVT.

The rearrangement uses TRBV28 and TRBJ2-7, with TRBD1 as a possible D gene (6 bases). The CDR3 has 15 amino acids. Per germline, CDR1 MDHEN and CDR2 SYDVKM. V was shortened by 3 bases and J by 3 bases, with 15 bases between the two germline ends. Written as DNA, the CDR3 is TGTGCCAGCAGTTTCCAGGCAGGGGAGAACTACGAGCAGTACTTC. Amino acids: CASSFQAGENYEQYF.

Note on this clone: This CDR3 is also generated by other DNA sequences in the sample. V is TRBV10-2 and J is TRBJ2-7; 7 nucleotides match TRBD1. The trim removed 8 bases at V and 2 bases at J, leaving 3 bases unmatched. CDR1 and CDR2 (germline): WSHSY, SAAADI. CDR3 length equals 12 residues. CDR3 DNA: TGCGCCAGCCGGGACAGAGCCTACGAGCAGTACTTC. The encoded protein is CASRDRAYEQYF.

Remarks on this clone: The sample holds other DNA sequences that translate to the same CDR3. V usage is TRBV7-9 and J usage is TRBJ2-5, with a possible D match to TRBD2 (5 bases). The CDR3 totals 13 residues. Trimming cost V 0 bases and J 5 bases, with 7 bases left between them. Germline assignment: CDR1 SEHNR and CDR2 FQNEAQ (reference sequence). CDR3 sequence: CASSLAGLETQYF. The DNA for the CDR3 is TGTGCCAGCAGCTTAGCCGGACTGGAGACCCAGTACTTC.

The rearrangement uses TRBV10-1 and TRBJ2-3, with D perhaps matching TRBD1 (6 bases). The CDR3 has 16 residues. Germline CDR1 and CDR2: WNHNN and SYGVQD (reference sequence). V dropped 3 bases and J dropped 4 bases, with 17 bases sitting between them. The CDR3 loop reads CASSETGTQGADTQYF. The CDR3, as DNA: TGCGCCAGCAGTGAAACCGGGACACAAGGTGCAGATACGCAGTATTTT.

The V call is TRBV5-4, the J call TRBJ1-5, with D possibly matching TRBD1 (5 bases). The germline gives CDR1 SGHNT, CDR2 YYREEE (reference sequence). The V and J ends lost 0 bases and 3 bases respectively, with 7 bases between them. The CDR3 covers 14 residues. The chain's CDR3 is CASSLEGINQPQHF. The CDR3 DNA reads TGTGCCAGCAGCTTGGAGGGGATCAATCAGCCCCAGCATTTT.

The V call is TRBV7-2, the J call TRBJ2-1; TRBD1 is a possible D gene (6 bases). V gave up 3 bases and J gave up 8 bases, with 23 bases separating them. This CDR3 has 17 residues. CDR1 SGHTA and CDR2 FQGNSA come from the germline V gene. In DNA, the CDR3 is TGTGCCAGCAGCTTGGACAGTTACTTAAAACCAATCGATGAGCAGTTCTTC. Amino acid sequence: CASSLDSYLKPIDEQFF. Based on the CDR3 plus reference TRBV7-2 and TRBJ2-1, the full variable domain is GAGVSQSPSNKVTEKGKDVELRCDPISGHTALYWYRQSLGQGLEFLIYFQGNSAPDKSGLPSDRFSAERTGGSVSTLTIQRTQQEDSAVYLCASSLDSYLKPIDEQFFGPGTRLTVL.

The V call is TRBV30, the J call TRBJ2-3, with D possibly matching TRBD1 (5 bases). Trimming pared 7 bases from V and 0 bases from J, leaving 14 bases between. CDR3 length equals 14 residues. Germline CDR1 is GTSNPN and CDR2 is SVGIG (reference sequence). CDR3 sequence reads: CAFEWAGSTDTQYF. In DNA form, the CDR3 reads TGTGCCTTTGAATGGGCAGGGAGCACAGATACGCAGTATTTT.

The chain links TRBV6-6 to TRBJ2-1, with D possibly being TRBD2 (6 bases). Trimming stripped 5 bases from V and 6 bases from J, with 11 bases between. Germline CDR1 and CDR2: MNHNY and SVGAGI (reference sequence). The CDR3 consists of 13 residues. CDR3 bases: TGTGCCAGCAGTCGACTAGTTTCCAATGAGCAGTTCTTC. Translation gives CASSRLVSNEQFF.

This clone was picked up one time. Other DNA sequences within the sample encode an identical CDR3. This rearrangement joins TRBV5-1 to TRBJ1-2; no firm D call. V was shortened by 4 bases and J by 5 bases, with 9 bases between the two germline ends. CDR3 length: 12 residues. Looked up from germline, CDR1 is SGHRS and CDR2 is YFSETQ. Here the CDR3 DNA reads TGCGCCAGCAGCCTTGAAGGGTATGGCTACACCTTC. Protein sequence: CASSLEGYGYTF.

As concerns this clone: Other nucleotide sequences from this sample produce the same CDR3. The chain couples TRBV14 to TRBJ1-1; D uncertain. The CDR3 is made up of 16 amino acids. The V and J ends lost 1 base and 0 bases respectively, with 12 bases between them. The germline V gene encodes CDR1 SGHDN and CDR2 FVKESK. This chain's CDR3 is CASSQGRGLMNTEAFF. The CDR3 region has the DNA TGTGCCAGCAGCCAAGGTCGAGGACTAATGAACACTGAAGCTTTCTTT.